The source of this TCR beta chain is a study of blood T cell repertoires in COVID-19. Study-level information: Sites in the United States, Italy and Spain provided acute and convalescent COVID-19 samples. PBMCs, B-cell-depleted T cells, or T cells were the source of the cDNA or gDNA that made up the material.

The Seattle patients, enrolled during active infection, were followed longitudinally. Germline V gene data show CDR1 as SGHTA and CDR2 as FQGNSA. V gave up 8 bases and J gave up 2 bases; unmatched junction bases: 11. The length of the CDR3 is 16 residues. Original handling: How many nucleated cells were present was estimated from reference gene primer amplification. Generated by immunoSEQ multiplex PCR, the TCRdb table keeps only in-frame clones and is missing some. The DNA gave D and trimming, while V, J and clone size come from that table. The data contain 30,000 to 40,000 clones, about 76% of them seen just once; the ten biggest clones take up over 9.5%.

The sample taken for sequencing was peripheral blood. The chain links TRBV7-2 to TRBJ2-2, with 7 bases identical to TRBD2. The receptor was isolated from a man between 65 and 79 years old with COVID-19, enrolled during active disease. CDR3 DNA sequence: TGTGCCAGCCCCGGCTGGGGGGGGGATAACACCGGGGAGCTGTTTTTT. Translated, it gives CASPGWGGDNTGELFF.